This T cell receptor beta chain was observed in a study of cytomegalovirus exposure and HLA in healthy donors. The length of the CDR3 is 16 residues. Per germline, CDR1 MGHDK and CDR2 SYGVNS. V was clipped by 4 bases and J by 3 bases; unmatched bases: 8. Profiled with immunoSEQ multiplex PCR; TCRdb holds only in-frame clones, not every one. The top ten hold under 4.5% of the sample, which has 100,000 or so clones, around 88% seen once. The material sequenced was PBMCs. The TCR sequence derives from a woman in her 30s in good health and CMV-seronegative. This sequence joins TRBV25-1 and TRBJ2-7; TRBD1 aligns across 11 bases. The DNA of the CDR3 is TGTGCCAGCAGTGCCTCCCCGGGGACAGGGGGCTACGAGCAGTACTTC. Its translation is CASSASPGTGGYEQYF.